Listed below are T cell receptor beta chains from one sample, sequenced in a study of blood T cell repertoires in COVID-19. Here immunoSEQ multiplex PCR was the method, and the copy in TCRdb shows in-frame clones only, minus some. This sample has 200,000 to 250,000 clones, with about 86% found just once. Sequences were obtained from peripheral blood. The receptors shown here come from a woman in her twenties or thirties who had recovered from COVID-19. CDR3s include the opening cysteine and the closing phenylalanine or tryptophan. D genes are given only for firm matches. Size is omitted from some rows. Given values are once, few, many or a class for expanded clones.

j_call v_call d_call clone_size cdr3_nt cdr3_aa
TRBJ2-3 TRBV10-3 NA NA TGTGCCATCAGTGAGAAAACCCGAGGCCCCACAGATACGCAGTATTTT CAISEKTRGPTDTQYF
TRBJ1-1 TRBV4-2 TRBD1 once TGTGCCAGCAGCCAAATGGGACAGGGTCTCAACACTGAAGCTTTCTTT CASSQMGQGLNTEAFF
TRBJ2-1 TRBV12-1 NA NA TGTGCCAGCAGCCGTCGTGGAGGCCTTGAGCAGTTCTTC CASSRRGGLEQFF
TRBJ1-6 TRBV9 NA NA TGTGCCAGCAGCCCGGGGGACCTTAATTCACCCCTCCACTTT CASSPGDLNSPLHF
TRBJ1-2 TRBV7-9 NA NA TGTGCCAGCAGCTTAGGGGAGTATGGCTACACCTTC CASSLGEYGYTF
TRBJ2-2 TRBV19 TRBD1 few TGTGCCAGTAGTACGGGGACAGGCCTTACGAACACCGGGGAGCTGTTTTTT CASSTGTGLTNTGELFF
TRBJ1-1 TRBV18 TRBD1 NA TGTGCCAGCTCACCACGGGGGACAGGGGGCGGCACTGAAGCTTTCTTT CASSPRGTGGGTEAFF
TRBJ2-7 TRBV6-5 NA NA TGTGCCAGCTGTATGGCGGGGGCCAGCTCCTACGAGCAGTACTTC CASCMAGASSYEQYF
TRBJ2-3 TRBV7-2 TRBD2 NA TGTGCCAGCAGCTCCAGCGGGGACCCAACTTATGGTACGCAGTATTTT CASSSSGDPTYGTQYF
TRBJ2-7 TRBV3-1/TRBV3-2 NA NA TGTGCCAGCAGCCACAGGGTGCGGAACTACGAGCAGTACTTC CASSHRVRNYEQYF
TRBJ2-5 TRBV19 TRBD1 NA TGTGCCAGTAAAGGAGGACAGGGATGGGAGACCCAGTACTTC CASKGGQGWETQYF
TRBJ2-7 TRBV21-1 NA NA TGTGCCAGCAGCCTCGGGAGAGACAGGGCGAGGGGTCCTACGGGCGAGCAGTACTTC CASSLGRDRARGPTGEQYF
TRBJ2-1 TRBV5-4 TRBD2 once TGTGCCAGCAGCTCCAACGATCTAGCGGGGAGAGGTGAGCAGTTCTTC CASSSNDLAGRGEQFF
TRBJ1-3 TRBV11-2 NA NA TGTGCCAGCAGCCTCTACTCTGGAAACACCATATATTTT CASSLYSGNTIYF
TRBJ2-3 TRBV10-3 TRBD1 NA TGTGCCAACTCCGAGGACAGGGGGTCAACAGATACGCAGTATTTT CANSEDRGSTDTQYF
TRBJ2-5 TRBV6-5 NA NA TGTGCCAGCAGAAGTACCCGGGAGACCCAGTACTTC CASRSTRETQYF
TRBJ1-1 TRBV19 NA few TGTGCCTCCACGAAGGAGGGAGGAGGCACTGAAGCTTTCTTT CASTKEGGGTEAFF
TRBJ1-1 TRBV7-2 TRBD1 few TGTGCCAGCAGCCTACGGACAGGACGGGGCGCTGAAGCTTTCTTT CASSLRTGRGAEAFF
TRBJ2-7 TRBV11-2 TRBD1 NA TGTGCCAGCCTGGGGGACAGGCTGTACGAGCAGTACTTC CASLGDRLYEQYF
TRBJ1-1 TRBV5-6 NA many TGTGCCAGCAGCATCCGACAAGGGGTGGGCACTGAAGCTTTCTTT CASSIRQGVGTEAFF
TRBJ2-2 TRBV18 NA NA TGTGCCAGCTCCGTACAGGGGACTGGGGAGCTGTTTTTT CASSVQGTGELFF
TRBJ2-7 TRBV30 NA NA TGTGCCTGGAGAACCGGGACACTCTCCTACGAGCAGTACTTC CAWRTGTLSYEQYF
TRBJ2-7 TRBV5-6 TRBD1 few TGTGCCAGCAGCTTCCGGACAGGGGGTAGGAGATGGTACTTC CASSFRTGGRRWYF
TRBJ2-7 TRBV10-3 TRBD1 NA TGTGCCATCAGTCCAGGGGGCTTCTACGAGCAGTACTTC CAISPGGFYEQYF
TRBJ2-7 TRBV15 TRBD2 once TGTGCCACCAGCAGAGCATTTGGGACTAGCGACTCCGAGCAGTACTTC CATSRAFGTSDSEQYF
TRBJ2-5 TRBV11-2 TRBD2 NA TGTGCCAGCAGCCAGGGGCTCCTAGCGGGGGCCGAGGAGACCCAGTACTTC CASSQGLLAGAEETQYF
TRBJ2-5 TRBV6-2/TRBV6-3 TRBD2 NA TGTGCCAGCAGTTTTGGACTAGCGGGGGGTGAGACCCAGTACTTC CASSFGLAGGETQYF
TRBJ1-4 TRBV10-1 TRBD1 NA TGCGCCAGCAGGGGGATGGACAGGGAAGGAGAAAAACTGTTTTTT CASRGMDREGEKLFF
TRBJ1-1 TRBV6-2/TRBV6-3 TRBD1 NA TGTGCCAGCAGTACAACAGGGGGTTACACTGAAGCTTTCTTT CASSTTGGYTEAFF
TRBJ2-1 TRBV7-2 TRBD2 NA TGTGCCAGCAGCTCCGGGACTAGCGGGGGCCAGGATGAGCAGTTCTTC CASSSGTSGGQDEQFF
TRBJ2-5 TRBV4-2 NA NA TGTGCCAGCAGCCAAGTCATCGGGGAGACCCAGTACTTC CASSQVIGETQYF
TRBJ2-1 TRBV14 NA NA TGTGCCAGCCAGTACCGTGGTTACGATGAGCAGTTCTTC CASQYRGYDEQFF
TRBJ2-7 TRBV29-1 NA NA TGCAGCGTCATTGACAGTGGTGAGCAGTACTTC CSVIDSGEQYF
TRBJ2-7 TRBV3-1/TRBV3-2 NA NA TGTGCCAGCAGCCTCTATTACGACAGCTCTTACGAGCAGTACTTC CASSLYYDSSYEQYF
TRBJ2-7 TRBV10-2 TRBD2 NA TGCGCCAGCAGTCGGATCACTAGCGGGGACCGCTACGAGCAGTACTTC CASSRITSGDRYEQYF
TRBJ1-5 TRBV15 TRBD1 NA TGTGCCACCAGCAGAGTATTACAGGACAGGGGAAATCAGCCCCAGCATTTT CATSRVLQDRGNQPQHF
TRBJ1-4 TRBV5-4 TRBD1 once TGTGCCAGCAGCTTACAAACAGGGGGCGGTGAAAAACTGTTTTTT CASSLQTGGGEKLFF
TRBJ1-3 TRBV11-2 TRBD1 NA TGTGCCAGCAGCTCCGACAGGGTGGGAGGAAACACCATATATTTT CASSSDRVGGNTIYF
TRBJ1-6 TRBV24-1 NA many TGTGCCACCAGTGATTTTGGGAGGTTCCTTCATAATTCACCCCTCCACTTT CATSDFGRFLHNSPLHF
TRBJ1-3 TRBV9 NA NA TGTGCCAGCACCCGACAGAGCTCTGGAAACACCATATATTTT CASTRQSSGNTIYF
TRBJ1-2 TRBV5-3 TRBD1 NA TGTGCCAGAAGCTTGTGCCGACAGGGATTAGATGGCTACACCTTC CARSLCRQGLDGYTF
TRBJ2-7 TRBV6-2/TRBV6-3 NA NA TGTGCCAGCAGTTACTCGACATCCTACGAGCAGTACTTC CASSYSTSYEQYF
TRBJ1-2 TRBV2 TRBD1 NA TGTGCCAGCAGCGGGACAGGGGATACCTATGGCTACACCTTC CASSGTGDTYGYTF
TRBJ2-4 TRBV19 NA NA TGTGCCAGTAGTACCGCGGAGGGTACAGAGAGAAACATTCAGTACTTC CASSTAEGTERNIQYF
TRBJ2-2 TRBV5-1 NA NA TGCGCCAGCAGTCGGGACACCCCGAACACCGGGGAGCTGTTTTTT CASSRDTPNTGELFF